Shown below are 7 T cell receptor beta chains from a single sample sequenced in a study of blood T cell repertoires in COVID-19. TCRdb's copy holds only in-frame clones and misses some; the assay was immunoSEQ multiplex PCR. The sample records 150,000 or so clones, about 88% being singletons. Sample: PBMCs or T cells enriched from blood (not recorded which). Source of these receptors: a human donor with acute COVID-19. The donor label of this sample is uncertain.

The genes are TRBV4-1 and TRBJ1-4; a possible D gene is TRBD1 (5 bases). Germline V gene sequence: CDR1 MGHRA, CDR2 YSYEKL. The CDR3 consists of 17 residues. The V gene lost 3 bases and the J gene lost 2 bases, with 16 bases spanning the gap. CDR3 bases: TGCGCCAGCAGCCAGTGGCAGGGCAAAACGACTAATGAAAAACTGTTTTTT. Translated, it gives CASSQWQGKTTNEKLFF.

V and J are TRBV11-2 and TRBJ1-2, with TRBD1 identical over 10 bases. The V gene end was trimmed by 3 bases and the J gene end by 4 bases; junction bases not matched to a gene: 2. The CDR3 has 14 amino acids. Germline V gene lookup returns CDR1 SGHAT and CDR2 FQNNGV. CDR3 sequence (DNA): TGTGCCAGCAGCTTCGGGACAGGGGTCTATGGCTACACCTTC. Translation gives CASSFGTGVYGYTF. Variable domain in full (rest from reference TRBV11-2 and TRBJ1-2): EAGVAQSPRYKIIEKRQSVAFWCNPISGHATLYWYQQILGQGPKLLIQFQNNGVVDDSQLPKDRFSAERLKGVDSTLKIQPAKLEDSAVYLCASSFGTGVYGYTFGSGTRLTVV.

This CDR3 is CAISDPGQGPGELFF. CDR3 in DNA: TGTGCCATCAGTGACCCGGGACAGGGGCCCGGGGAGCTGTTTTTT. The V call is TRBV10-3, the J call TRBJ2-2; 10 bases fit TRBD1. Germline CDR1 reads ENHRY; CDR2 reads SYGVKD. The CDR3 sequence is 15 residues long. After removal of 3 bases from V and 6 bases from J, the junction contained 4 bases not matched to a gene.

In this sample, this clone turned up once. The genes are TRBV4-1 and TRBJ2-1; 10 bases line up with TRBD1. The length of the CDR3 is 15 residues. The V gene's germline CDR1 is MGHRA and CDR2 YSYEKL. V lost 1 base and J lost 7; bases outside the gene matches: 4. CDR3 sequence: CASSQGTGGENEQFF. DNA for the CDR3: TGCGCCAGCAGCCAAGGGACAGGGGGGGAGAATGAGCAGTTCTTC.

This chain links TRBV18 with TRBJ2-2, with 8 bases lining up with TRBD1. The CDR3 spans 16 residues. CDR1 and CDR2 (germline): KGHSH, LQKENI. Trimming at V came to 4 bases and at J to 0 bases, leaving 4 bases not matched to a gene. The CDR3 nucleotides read TGTGCCAGCTCACTCAGGACAGGGCCGAACACCGGGGAGCTGTTTTTT. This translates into CASSLRTGPNTGELFF.

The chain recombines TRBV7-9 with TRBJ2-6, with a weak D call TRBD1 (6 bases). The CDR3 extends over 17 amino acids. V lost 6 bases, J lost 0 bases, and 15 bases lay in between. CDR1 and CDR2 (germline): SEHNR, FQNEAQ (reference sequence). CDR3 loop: CASSPDRIFSGANVLTF. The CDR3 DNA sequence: TGTGCCAGCAGTCCCGACAGGATCTTCTCTGGGGCCAACGTCCTGACTTTC.

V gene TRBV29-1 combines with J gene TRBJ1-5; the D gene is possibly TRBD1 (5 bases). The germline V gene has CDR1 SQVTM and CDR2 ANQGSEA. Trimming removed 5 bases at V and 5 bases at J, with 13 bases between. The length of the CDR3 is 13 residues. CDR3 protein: CSVIVGQHQPQHF. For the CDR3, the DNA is TGCAGCGTTATCGTGGGGCAACATCAGCCCCAGCATTTT.